One T cell receptor beta chain is described in this entry. Its antigen remains undetermined. The record has no base qualities; no much larger clone is one base away. The library was produced with the immunoSEQ multiplex PCR assay. In its TCRdb copy, this immuneACCESS table keeps in-frame sequences only and misses some clones. Where compared with another copy, unresolved V genes explain less than half of these, and the others have no known cause. Within this sample are 130,000 or so clones, with about 90% of them counted one time only. The ten largest make up 6% to 9% of the sample. These data are taken from a study of control samples from healthy donors and cancer patients (TCRdb year 2020). The CDR3 numbers 15 residues from cysteine through phenylalanine. Only the CDR3 portion is preserved as DNA: 45 bases, with reading frame beginning at the first base. CDR1 MDHEN and CDR2 SYDVKM are derived from the germline V gene. V is clipped by 6 bases and J by 4 bases, and the sequence between their germline boundaries is 16 bases long.

The sequence was obtained from a man between 18 and 29 years old in good health. The V and J genes are TRBV28 and TRBJ1-3, with the D gene not confidently named. Sequences were obtained from blood. The DNA reads as follows: TGTGCCAGCAGGCCCCTCTTTAATCCAGGAAACACCATATATTTT. Its translation reads: CASRPLFNPGNTIYF.